This TCR beta chain was sequenced in a study of shared clonotypes between healthy human individuals. Study outcomes and limitations: The authors expected sequencing depth to affect clonotype sharing among donors.

For this clone: Its target is not known.

Clones were sequenced by immunoSEQ multiplex PCR, and TCRdb holds only the in-frame ones, with some missing. Of more than 400,000 clones listed, almost 97% are singletons. The CDR3 runs 16 residues. Germline V gene lookup returns CDR1 SEHNR and CDR2 FQNEAQ (reference sequence). Deletions cut 5 bases from V and 0 bases from J, with 17 bases between. The sequence came from a woman in her 30s in good health. The chain has TRBV7-9 and TRBJ2-7; D possibly corresponds to TRBD1 (5 bases). The material sequenced was naive CD4+ T cells sorted from blood. As to subset: CD45RA+ positively selected. The CDR3 sequence is CASSIYSTAFSYEQYF. Written as DNA, the CDR3 is TGTGCCAGCAGCATCTATTCGACAGCTTTCTCCTACGAGCAGTACTTC.